This T cell receptor beta chain originates from a study of OX40 agonist ivuxolimab in advanced cancers. For context, the study as a whole: Ivuxolimab was an agonistic, fully human IgG2 monoclonal antibody directed against OX40 (CD134), a costimulatory receptor. Intravenous ivuxolimab was administered to patients every 2 weeks at six dose levels: 0.01, 0.1, 0.3, 1.5, 3 and 10 mg/kg. Of the 50 to 55 dose-escalation patients, hepatocellular carcinoma was present in approximately 20, melanoma in roughly 15, renal cell carcinoma in 9 and head and neck cancer in 9. A male proportion of roughly 80% and a mean age of about 60 years, ranging from 23 to 79, were recorded for the dose-escalation cohort. Prior anti-PD-1, anti-PD-L1 or anti-CTLA-4 therapy was permitted, and less than 45% of dose-escalation patients had received checkpoint inhibitors. Partial responses occurred in three dose-escalation patients: two with cutaneous melanoma and one with hepatocellular carcinoma. The point of sequencing TCRbeta in the periphery was to test whether ivuxolimab changed TCR sequence diversity and drove clonal T-cell expansion. The paper covers the monotherapy dose-escalation part of the phase I ivuxolimab trial, which included N of about 56 patients. The investigation overall reported the following: After ivuxolimab, expanded clones were on average more numerous among CD8+ T cells than among CD4+ T cells. In the 0.1-3.0 mg/kg groups, partial responders were among the patients with the lowest normalized peripheral clonal expansion, particularly in CD8+ T cells. Clonal expansion of both CD4+ and CD8+ blood T cells was observed from baseline to week 6 at doses 0.1 to 3.0 mg/kg. Low levels of normalized T-cell clonal expansion were also shown by some nonresponding patients. Which antigens the clonally expanded peripheral T cells were specific for was not determined.

CDR1 and CDR2, per the germline V gene, are ENHRY and SYGVKD. Compared with germline, V lacks 7 bases and J lacks 1 base; bases without a gene match: 0. The CDR3 contains 14 residues, cysteine and phenylalanine counted. The CDR3 DNA has 42 bases and is translated from base 1. To sequence the TCRbeta CDR3 region, genomic DNA was isolated from the sorted cells. TCRbeta CDR3 regions were sequenced using the immunoSEQ Assay. TCRdb retrieved this table from immuneACCESS and kept in-frame rearrangements only. Not all clones are present; in checked studies, unresolved V genes account for under half, and no reason is known for the remainder. This sample is represented by some 58,000 clones; 87% of them were singletons. The biggest ten clones account for more than 0.5% of the sample. The trial excluded patients who had a history of autoimmune disease or were on systemic immunosuppression. Peripheral blood for TCR sequencing was collected from all dose cohorts at baseline, on cycle 4 day 1, and on cycle 7 day 1. Samples came from an open-label, multicenter, first-in-human phase I dose-escalation trial of ivuxolimab. Adults with locally advanced or metastatic head and neck squamous cell, hepatocellular, melanoma or renal cell carcinoma were enrolled in the trial. Before TCR sequencing, CD4+ T cells and CD8+ T cells from peripheral blood were sorted into separate populations.

Concerning this clone itself: It has no known antigen specificity. No much larger clone is present one base from it, and per-base qualities are unavailable.

The TCR originated in an adult with an advanced solid tumor such as melanoma, head and neck, liver or kidney cancer. Sequenced here: CD4+ or CD8+ T cells sorted from blood, sampled in a trial of the OX40 agonist ivuxolimab. The V and J genes are TRBV10-3 and TRBJ2-2; 10 central bases correspond to TRBD2. The sequenced DNA is TGTGCCATCACTAGCGGGAGGAACACCGGGGAGCTGTTTTTT. Its protein reads: CAITSGRNTGELFF.